A selection of T cell receptor beta chains follows, all from one sample in a study of T cells in Graves' hyperthyroidism and ophthalmopathy. TCRdb passed the multiplex PCR reads through MiXCR, listing each CDR3 protein once. The profile covers around 540,000 distinct CDR3 sequences, with roughly 46% appearing a single time and 8.2% taken by the ten largest. Input material: peripheral blood or thyroid tissue (not recorded which). The source of these receptors is a woman between 18 and 29 years old with Graves' hyperthyroidism. Both conserved end residues are part of each CDR3. Fields, in order: V gene, CDR3 length, D gene, clone size, J gene, CDR3 DNA, CDR3 protein. A D gene is named only where the DNA matches it firmly. The size of a clone is reported for some rows only, either as once, few or many, or as a class for expanded clones.

v_gene: TRBV29-1; len: 17; d_gene: TRBD1; abundance: many; j_gene: TRBJ2-6; CDR3nt: TGCAGCGTTGAAGAACGAGGACAGGGTACCGGGGCCAACGTCCTGACTTTC; CDR3aa: CSVEERGQGTGANVLTF
v_gene: TRBV20-1; len: 14; d_gene: .; abundance: .; j_gene: TRBJ1-1; CDR3nt: TGCAGTGCTAGACTGGGGGCTGGGAACACTGAAGCTTTCTTT; CDR3aa: CSARLGAGNTEAFF
v_gene: TRBV20-1; len: 12; d_gene: TRBD1; abundance: .; j_gene: TRBJ1-1; CDR3nt: TGCAGTGCTACGACAGGGTACACTGAAGCTTTCTTT; CDR3aa: CSATTGYTEAFF
v_gene: TRBV29-1; len: 12; d_gene: .; abundance: few; j_gene: TRBJ1-6; CDR3nt: TGCAGCTCACCAGGTGGGAATTCACCCCTCCACTTT; CDR3aa: CSSPGGNSPLHF
v_gene: TRBV7-8; len: 13; d_gene: .; abundance: many; j_gene: TRBJ1-6; CDR3nt: TGTGCCAGCAGCTTAGCCGGATCAAGTTCCCTCCACTTT; CDR3aa: CASSLAGSSSLHF
v_gene: TRBV7-9; len: 12; d_gene: .; abundance: many; j_gene: TRBJ1-2; CDR3nt: TGTGCCAGCATAGAGGGGGAATATGGCTACACCTTC; CDR3aa: CASIEGEYGYTF
v_gene: TRBV6-6; len: 14; d_gene: .; abundance: .; j_gene: TRBJ2-7; CDR3nt: TGTGCCAGCAGTGAACTCCTCCGGGGCTACGAGCAGTACTTC; CDR3aa: CASSELLRGYEQYF
v_gene: TRBV7-8; len: 15; d_gene: .; abundance: many; j_gene: TRBJ1-1; CDR3nt: TGTGCCAGCAGAAAACTTGGCGGAAAGAACACTGAAGCTTTCTTT; CDR3aa: CASRKLGGKNTEAFF
v_gene: TRBV29-1; len: 13; d_gene: TRBD1; abundance: .; j_gene: TRBJ2-1; CDR3nt: TGCAGCGTCGGGACAGTCTCCTACAATGAGCAGTTCTTC; CDR3aa: CSVGTVSYNEQFF
v_gene: TRBV5-1; len: 11; d_gene: .; abundance: many; j_gene: TRBJ2-7; CDR3nt: TGCGCCAGCAGCTTGAGCAACGAGCAGTACTTC; CDR3aa: CASSLSNEQYF
v_gene: TRBV29-1; len: 17; d_gene: TRBD2; abundance: .; j_gene: TRBJ2-2; CDR3nt: TGCAGCGTCCCGGGACTAGCGGGAGGTCACCACACCGGGGAGCTGTTTTTT; CDR3aa: CSVPGLAGGHHTGELFF
v_gene: TRBV5-1; len: 13; d_gene: .; abundance: few; j_gene: TRBJ1-1; CDR3nt: TGTGCCAGCGGAGAACAGGTCCTCACTGAAGCTTTCTTT; CDR3aa: CASGEQVLTEAFF
v_gene: TRBV29-1; len: 14; d_gene: .; abundance: .; j_gene: TRBJ1-5; CDR3nt: TGCAGCGTCACGTCCCGGGACACAAATCAGCCCCAGCATTTT; CDR3aa: CSVTSRDTNQPQHF
v_gene: TRBV7-9; len: 14; d_gene: .; abundance: many; j_gene: TRBJ2-7; CDR3nt: TGTGCCAGCAGCTTACCTCCAGTTTCCTACGAGCAGTACTTC; CDR3aa: CASSLPPVSYEQYF
v_gene: TRBV12-3/TRBV12-4; len: 15; d_gene: .; abundance: .; j_gene: TRBJ1-1; CDR3nt: TGTGCCAGCAGTTTCAGGGAAGGCTTCGGCACTGAAGCTTTCTTT; CDR3aa: CASSFREGFGTEAFF
v_gene: TRBV7-2; len: 14; d_gene: TRBD2; abundance: .; j_gene: TRBJ2-7; CDR3nt: TGTGCCAGCAGCTTGTCCGGACTAGCAGGCGAGCAGTACTTC; CDR3aa: CASSLSGLAGEQYF
v_gene: TRBV6-1; len: 15; d_gene: .; abundance: .; j_gene: TRBJ2-2; CDR3nt: TGTGCCAGCACCCAGGGGGGGAGGGGCACCGGGGAGCTGTTTTTT; CDR3aa: CASTQGGRGTGELFF
v_gene: TRBV11-2; len: 15; d_gene: TRBD1; abundance: few; j_gene: TRBJ1-5; CDR3nt: TGTGCCAGCAGCTCGACAGGGGGCGTCAATCAGCCCCAGCATTTT; CDR3aa: CASSSTGGVNQPQHF
v_gene: TRBV7-9; len: 15; d_gene: TRBD2; abundance: .; j_gene: TRBJ2-7; CDR3nt: TGTGCCAGCAGCCAACCGGGACTAGGAGGTTACGAGCAGTACTTC; CDR3aa: CASSQPGLGGYEQYF
v_gene: TRBV15; len: 15; d_gene: .; abundance: .; j_gene: TRBJ1-2; CDR3nt: TGTGCCACCAGCAGCGTTACAGGACATTCCTATGGCTACACCTTC; CDR3aa: CATSSVTGHSYGYTF
v_gene: TRBV7-2; len: 18; d_gene: TRBD1; abundance: .; j_gene: TRBJ1-6; CDR3nt: TGTGCCAGCAGCAGAAGGGGACAGGAGAGCTCCTATAATTCACCCCTCCACTTT; CDR3aa: CASSRRGQESSYNSPLHF
v_gene: TRBV6-2/TRBV6-3; len: 18; d_gene: .; abundance: few; j_gene: TRBJ1-5; CDR3nt: TGTGCCAGCACCCGTACGGCAGAAGGCTTCTATAGCAATCAGCCCCAGCATTTT; CDR3aa: CASTRTAEGFYSNQPQHF
v_gene: TRBV24-1; len: 15; d_gene: TRBD2; abundance: .; j_gene: TRBJ2-3; CDR3nt: TGTGCCACCGGAGGAGCGGGAGGGTCGGCAGATACGCAGTATTTT; CDR3aa: CATGGAGGSADTQYF
v_gene: TRBV10-3; len: 14; d_gene: TRBD2; abundance: .; j_gene: TRBJ2-7; CDR3nt: TGTGCCATCAGTGACGGGGGGGACGATTACGAGCAGTACTTC; CDR3aa: CAISDGGDDYEQYF
v_gene: TRBV25-1; len: 15; d_gene: TRBD1; abundance: few; j_gene: TRBJ2-7; CDR3nt: TGTGCCAGCAGTTATGACGACAGGGGGACCTACGAGCAGTACTTC; CDR3aa: CASSYDDRGTYEQYF